Below, 27 T cell receptor beta chains from the same sample are listed, as sequenced in a study of blood T cell repertoires in COVID-19. TCRdb's copy holds only in-frame clones and misses some; the assay was immunoSEQ multiplex PCR. The profile shows tens of thousands of clones, about 80% of them singletons. Input material: peripheral blood. These receptors all stem from a man aged 50 or older with COVID-19, enrolled during active disease.

This rearrangement joins TRBV27 to TRBJ1-2, with D possibly matching TRBD1 (6 bases). Germline CDR1 is MNHEY and CDR2 is SMNVEV (reference sequence). This CDR3 is 15 amino acids long. V lost 8 bases to trimming and J lost 5 bases, with 21 bases between them. The CDR3 loop reads CASLPREGGGYGYTF. In DNA form, the CDR3 reads TGTGCCAGCCTCCCCCGGGAGGGGGGAGGTTATGGCTACACCTTC.

The V gene is TRBV6-2 or TRBV6-3, the J gene TRBJ1-1, with a weak D call TRBD1 (6 bases). Germline V CDR1 and CDR2: MNHEY, SVGEGT. The V and J ends lost 5 bases and 4 bases respectively, with 14 bases between them. The CDR3 sequence is 14 residues long. The CDR3 DNA is TGTGCCAGCAGTGCAGGACAGACGGGCACTGAAGCTTTCTTT. Encoded protein: CASSAGQTGTEAFF.

V gene TRBV11-2 combines with J gene TRBJ1-1; D ambiguous. Germline values: CDR1 SGHAT, CDR2 FQNNGV. The CDR3 totals 14 residues. Trimming shortened V by 3 bases and J by 8 bases, and 16 bases separated the two germline ends. The CDR3 DNA follows: TGTGCCAGCAGCTTCGGGGTTTCAGGAAAAGAAGCTTTCTTT. It specifies CASSFGVSGKEAFF. The full variable domain, with the rest looked up from reference TRBV11-2 and TRBJ1-1, is EAGVAQSPRYKIIEKRQSVAFWCNPISGHATLYWYQQILGQGPKLLIQFQNNGVVDDSQLPKDRFSAERLKGVDSTLKIQPAKLEDSAVYLCASSFGVSGKEAFFGQGTRLTVV.

This clone showed up just once. V gene TRBV30 combines with J gene TRBJ2-5; 7 bases are a match to TRBD1. The germline V gene encodes CDR1 GTSNPN and CDR2 SVGIG (reference sequence). Trimming took 2 bases from V and 4 from J; bases not matched to a gene: 1. This CDR3 is built from 12 residues. The CDR3 sequence is CAWSRGRETQYF. The CDR3 bases are TGTGCCTGGAGTAGGGGGCGAGAGACCCAGTACTTC.

The chain recombines TRBV18 with TRBJ2-5; 11 nucleotides agree with TRBD1. CDR3 size: 16 residues. V trimming: 5 bases; J trimming: 4 bases; junction bases outside the gene matches: 9. Per the germline V gene, CDR1 is KGHSH and CDR2 is LQKENI. CDR3 DNA sequence: TGTGCCAGCTCATCGAGGACAGGGGGCGATGGAGAGACCCAGTACTTC. Its translation is CASSSRTGGDGETQYF.

V and J are TRBV3-1 (or the pseudogene TRBV3-2) and TRBJ2-4; 7 bases are shared with TRBD2. Per germline, CDR1 LGHDT and CDR2 YNNKEL (reference sequence). The CDR3 runs to 16 residues. Trimming cost V 2 bases and J 6 bases; bases outside gene matches: 10. CDR3 DNA: TGTGCCAGCAGCCAAACTAGGGGCGGGAGATTAAACATTCAGTACTTC. Protein: CASSQTRGGRLNIQYF.

The chain links TRBV5-1 to TRBJ2-7; maybe TRBD1 (6 bases). Trimming shortened V by 0 bases and J by 2 bases, and 9 bases separated the two germline ends. The CDR3 is made up of 14 amino acids. Germline-derived CDR1 and CDR2 are SGHRS and YFSETQ. CDR3 sequence: CASSLETGAYEQYF. The CDR3 DNA follows: TGCGCCAGCAGCTTGGAGACAGGAGCCTACGAGCAGTACTTC.

This clone was seen more than once but under ten times. The rearrangement joins TRBV19 to TRBJ1-2, with D uncertain. Trimming took 1 base from V and 8 from J, leaving 8 bases between them. CDR3 size: 12 residues. Germline V gene lookup returns CDR1 LNHDA and CDR2 SQIVND (reference sequence). This CDR3 is CASSIVAGGYTF. Here the CDR3 DNA reads TGTGCCAGTAGTATAGTGGCAGGAGGCTACACCTTC.

The rearrangement links TRBV2 to TRBJ2-3, with 12 bases aligning to TRBD2. CDR3 length equals 16 residues. The germline V gene has CDR1 SNHLY and CDR2 FYNNEI. Trimming took 4 bases from V and 3 from J; bases not matched to a gene: 5. The CDR3 sequence: CASSGTSGIGTDTQYF. The CDR3 region has the DNA TGTGCCAGCAGTGGGACTAGCGGGATAGGAACAGATACGCAGTATTTT.

CDR3 sequence: CAWSVQGAEKLFF. CDR3 sequence (DNA): TGTGCCTGGAGTGTACAGGGCGCTGAAAAACTGTTTTTT. The V call is TRBV30, the J call TRBJ1-4; TRBD1 might be the D (6 bases). The V and J ends lost 0 bases and 7 bases respectively, with 9 bases between them. The CDR3 has 13 amino acids. Germline V CDR1 and CDR2: GTSNPN, SVGIG (reference sequence).

This chain uses TRBV2 with TRBJ2-2; a weak D match, TRBD1 (6 bases). V shed 7 bases and J shed 8 bases, with 11 bases lying between them. This CDR3 region has 12 residues. Germline V CDR1 and CDR2: SNHLY, FYNNEI. The CDR3: CASTGVPGELFF. In DNA, the CDR3 is TGTGCCAGCACAGGGGTACCAGGGGAGCTGTTTTTT. Variable domain in full (rest from reference TRBV2 and TRBJ2-2): EPEVTQTPSHQVTQMGQEVILRCVPISNHLYFYWYRQILGQKVEFLVSFYNNEISEKSEIFDDQFSVERPDGSNFTLKIRSTKLEDSAMYFCASTGVPGELFFGEGSRLTVL.

CDR3 loop: CASSDGSNDEQYF. The CDR3, as DNA: TGCGCCAGCAGTGACGGGAGTAACGACGAGCAGTACTTC. The chain uses TRBV5-1 and TRBJ2-7, with D maybe TRBD2 (6 bases). This CDR3 comprises 13 residues. CDR1 SGHRS and CDR2 YFSETQ come from the germline V gene. V was pared by 5 bases and J by 5 bases, with 14 bases between.

This clone occurred once. The chain combines TRBV10-3 with TRBJ2-2; 8 nucleotides line up with TRBD1. The CDR3 is 16 residues long. The J segment lost 8 bases and the V segment lost 5 bases, leaving 13 bases of the junction unmatched. From germline, CDR1 is ENHRY and CDR2 SYGVKD. DNA for the CDR3: TGTGCCATCAGTTTCGGACAGGGCCTTGGTTCTGGGGAGCTGTTTTTT. This codes for CAISFGQGLGSGELFF.

This chain joins TRBV3-1 (or the pseudogene TRBV3-2) and TRBJ2-3; the match to TRBD2 covers 10 bases. The CDR3 extends over 16 amino acids. Trimming cost V 4 bases and J 5 bases; bases outside gene matches: 9. Germline loops: CDR1 LGHDT, CDR2 YNNKEL (reference sequence). This chain's CDR3 is CASSPGLALGGDTQYF. The CDR3 region has the DNA TGTGCCAGCAGCCCGGGACTAGCGTTAGGAGGAGATACGCAGTATTTT.

The V call is TRBV28, the J call TRBJ2-7; 10 positions match TRBD2. Germline V CDR1 and CDR2: MDHEN, SYDVKM. This CDR3 contains 13 residues. The junction had 3 bases not matched to a gene; V was cut back by 6 bases and J by 4 bases. In DNA, the CDR3 is TGTGCCAGCAGGTCTAGCGGGAGATACGAGCAGTACTTC. This gives the protein CASRSSGRYEQYF.

This clone has just one count. CDR3 residues: CASSLDGRDTYTGELFF. The CDR3 DNA follows: TGCGCCAGCAGCTTGGATGGTCGGGACACTTACACCGGGGAGCTGTTTTTT. The V gene is TRBV5-1, the J gene TRBJ2-2, with a weak D call TRBD1 (6 bases). This CDR3 is built from 17 residues. Germline loops: CDR1 SGHRS, CDR2 YFSETQ. Deletions cut 0 bases from V and 3 bases from J, with 15 bases between.

The CDR3 sequence is CASSLPSYNEQFF. In DNA form, the CDR3 reads TGTGCCAGCAGCTTGCCTTCCTACAATGAGCAGTTCTTC. The gene calls are TRBV5-4 and TRBJ2-1; D unresolved. The CDR3 extends over 13 amino acids. Germline lookup yields CDR1 SGHNT and CDR2 YYREEE (reference sequence). The V end lost 1 base, the J end lost 1 base, and 3 bases lay between the germline ends.

The chain combines TRBV28 with TRBJ2-6, with a tentative D call TRBD2 (6 bases). CDR1 is MDHEN and CDR2 is SYDVKM in the germline V gene. V was pared by 3 bases and J by 11 bases, with 11 bases between. This CDR3 contains 13 residues. The CDR3 spells CASSFGGIHVLTF. The CDR3 DNA follows: TGTGCCAGCAGTTTCGGAGGGATCCACGTCCTGACTTTC.

CDR3 sequence: CASSPGTGVYTEAFF. The CDR3 coding sequence is TGCGCCAGCAGCCCCGGGACAGGAGTATACACTGAAGCTTTCTTT. The V gene is TRBV5-1, the J gene TRBJ1-1, with 8 bases matching TRBD1. Per the germline V gene, CDR1 is SGHRS and CDR2 is YFSETQ. The CDR3 has 15 amino acids. V was pared by 4 bases and J by 3 bases, with 8 bases of the junction left unmatched.

This clone was seen a single time. The V and J genes are TRBV19 and TRBJ1-4, with 8 bases matching TRBD1. Germline assignment: CDR1 LNHDA and CDR2 SQIVND (reference sequence). J gave up 3 bases and V 5 bases, and 5 bases lay outside the gene matches. The CDR3 loop spans 15 amino acids. CDR3 nucleotides: TGTGCCAGTAGTCCAGGGGGCTGGGCTAATGAAAAACTGTTTTTT. As protein: CASSPGGWANEKLFF.

This clone appeared once. J is TRBJ2-1 and V is TRBV6-5, with D perhaps TRBD1 (6 bases). The germline V and J ends were trimmed by 2 bases and 1 base, with 12 bases remaining between them. CDR1 MNHEY and CDR2 SVGAGI come from the germline V gene. This CDR3 spans 16 amino acids. CDR3 region: CASSYTNRDSYNEQFF. For the CDR3, the DNA is TGTGCCAGCAGTTACACGAACAGGGATTCCTACAATGAGCAGTTCTTC.

In DNA, the CDR3 is TGCGCCAGCAGCCAAGAGCCAGCGGGAGGGCTGAGTGAGCAGTTCTTC. It translates to CASSQEPAGGLSEQFF. The rearrangement joins TRBV4-1 to TRBJ2-1; TRBD2 matches at 10 bases. V shed 0 bases and J 9 bases; nucleotides not matched to a gene: 8. The CDR3 runs to 16 residues. Germline V gene data show CDR1 as MGHRA and CDR2 as YSYEKL.

The rearrangement links TRBV4-1 to TRBJ1-5; TRBD1 matches 10 bases. Germline CDR1 is MGHRA and CDR2 is YSYEKL. The CDR3 runs 15 residues. V trimming: 2 bases; J trimming: 3 bases; junction bases outside the gene matches: 1. The CDR3 loop is CASSQRQGANQPQHF. The CDR3 DNA sequence: TGCGCCAGCAGCCAAAGACAGGGGGCCAATCAGCCCCAGCATTTT.

This rearrangement joins TRBV3-1 (or the pseudogene TRBV3-2) to TRBJ1-3; TRBD1 agrees at 7 bases. The ends lost 3 bases at V and 4 bases at J; junction bases unmatched: 9. The V gene's germline CDR1 is LGHDT and CDR2 YNNKEL (reference sequence). The CDR3 is 16 amino acids. The CDR3 is CASSHSDRVRGNTIYF. As DNA, the CDR3 is TGTGCCAGCAGCCATTCAGACAGGGTGAGGGGAAACACCATATATTTT.

The chain combines TRBV6-1 with TRBJ2-3; no definite D call. V lost 6 bases, J lost 0 bases, and 7 bases lay in between. CDR3 length: 13 amino acids. Per germline, CDR1 MNHNS and CDR2 SASEGT. The CDR3 coding sequence is TGTGCCAGCAGAACAGAAAGCACAGATACGCAGTATTTT. It is translated as CASRTESTDTQYF.

The gene calls are TRBV20-1 and TRBJ2-7; no firm D call. The germline V gene has CDR1 DFQATT and CDR2 SNEGSKA (reference sequence). CDR3 size: 10 residues. The V and J ends lost 5 bases and 4 bases respectively, with 6 bases between them. The CDR3 is CSAWRYEQYF. CDR3 sequence (DNA): TGCAGTGCTTGGCGGTACGAGCAGTACTTC.

The chain uses TRBV18 and TRBJ1-1; 8 bases agree with TRBD1. Losses at the gene ends were 6 bases for V and 1 base for J; bases not matched to a gene: 7. This CDR3 is 15 amino acids long. Germline values: CDR1 KGHSH, CDR2 LQKENI. DNA for the CDR3: TGTGCCAGCTCCCTCGCCGGGACAGGGAACACTGAAGCTTTCTTT. It specifies CASSLAGTGNTEAFF.